This T cell receptor beta chain emerged from a study of spatial heterogeneity in lung cancer. Looking at the study overall: Strongly correlated with TCR transcript counts in tumor regions was a T cell module score, which was a transcriptional module score calculated from matched bulk RNA-seq.

The time point here: sample taken at primary tumor resection. The donors, about 74 patients with untreated early-stage non-small cell lung cancer, provided the samples. Every TCR cDNA molecule carried a tag that served as a unique molecular identifier. MiXCR, run by TCRdb on the 5' RACE reads, gives a single entry per CDR3 protein. The table includes 9,500 to 11,000 distinct CDR3 sequences, less than 5.5% detected once. The study, taken as a whole, reports: Counts of expanded intratumoral alpha and beta TCRs tracked tumor mutation counts.

This clonotype has at least ten counts. Its antigen is unknown. Because the library targeted alpha chains, this beta chain is an off-target read whose size means little. The V gene lost 7 bases and the J gene lost 0 bases, with 10 bases spanning the gap. The CDR3 has 15 amino acids. The source is a male donor with early-stage non-small cell lung cancer. This chain joins TRBV12-3 or TRBV12-4 and TRBJ1-6, with D maybe TRBD1 (6 bases). Sequencing was performed on lung tumor tissue, taken at surgery. The CDR3 sequence: CASTVDSSYNSPLHF. As DNA, the CDR3 is TGTGCCAGCACAGTGGACAGCTCCTATAATTCACCCCTCCACTTT.